This T cell receptor (beta chain) was sequenced during a study of blood T cell repertoires in COVID-19. Study details: T cells, B-cell-depleted T cells, or PBMCs supplied cDNA or gDNA.

Authors' methods: Reference gene primer amplification gave nucleated cell count estimates. Sequencing was performed with immunoSEQ multiplex PCR; in TCRdb, only in-frame clones are kept and a portion is missing. The V and J calls and the clone size are those of that table, but D and trimming were determined from the DNA. The sample lists hundreds of thousands of clones; about 85% were seen once. The germline gives CDR1 SEHNR, CDR2 FQNEAQ (reference sequence). The CDR3 runs to 18 residues. Losses at the gene ends were 6 bases for V and 2 bases for J; bases not matched to a gene: 12. The receptor was derived from a young man with active or convalescent COVID-19. The sequenced sample consisted of peripheral blood. The chain links TRBV7-9 to TRBJ2-1, with TRBD1 matching over 11 bases. The CDR3 is CASRNSRWDRGAYNEQFF. DNA for the CDR3: TGTGCCAGCAGAAATTCTAGGTGGGACAGGGGGGCCTACAATGAGCAGTTCTTC.